This T cell receptor (beta chain) was observed in a study of cytomegalovirus exposure and HLA in healthy donors. Researchers ran the PCR with 60 Vbeta and 13 Jbeta primers. TCRdb's copy holds only in-frame clones and misses some; the assay was immunoSEQ multiplex PCR. The repertoire holds roughly 110,000 clones, with around 77% as singletons. Overall study results and limits: An assumption of roughly uniform sequencing depth across donors underlay the presence/absence analyses. Under in vitro conditions, three CMV-associated chains were confirmed as specific for CMV antigens.

About this clone itself: Its antigen remains unidentified.

Germline CDR1 reads MNHEY; CDR2 reads SMNVEV (reference sequence). This CDR3 is 14 amino acids long. V gave up 6 bases and J gave up 0 bases, with 9 bases separating them. The chain joins TRBV27 to TRBJ1-3; D call uncertain. The receptor's source is a man aged 18 to 29 in good health and CMV-seronegative. Sequenced material: PBMCs. CDR3 bases: TGTGCCAGCAGGCAGCGTTTCTCTGGAAACACCATATATTTT. Translating it yields CASRQRFSGNTIYF.